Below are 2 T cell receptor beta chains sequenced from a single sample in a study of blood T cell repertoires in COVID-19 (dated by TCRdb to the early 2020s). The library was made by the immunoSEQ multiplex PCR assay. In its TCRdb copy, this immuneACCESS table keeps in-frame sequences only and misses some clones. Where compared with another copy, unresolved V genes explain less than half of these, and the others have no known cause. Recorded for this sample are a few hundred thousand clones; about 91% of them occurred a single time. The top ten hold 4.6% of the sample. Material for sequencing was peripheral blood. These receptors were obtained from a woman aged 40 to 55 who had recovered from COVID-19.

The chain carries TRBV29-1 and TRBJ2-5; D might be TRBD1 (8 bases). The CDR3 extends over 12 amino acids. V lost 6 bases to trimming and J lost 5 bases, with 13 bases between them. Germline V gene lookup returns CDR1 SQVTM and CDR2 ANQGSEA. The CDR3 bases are TGCAGCGTGACAGGGGAGGGCGAGACCCAGTACTTC. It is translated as CSVTGEGETQYF.

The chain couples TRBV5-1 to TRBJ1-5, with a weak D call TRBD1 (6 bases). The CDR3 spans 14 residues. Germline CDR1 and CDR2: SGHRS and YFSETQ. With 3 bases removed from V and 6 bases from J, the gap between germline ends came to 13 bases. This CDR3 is CASSYSAGAQPQHF. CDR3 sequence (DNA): TGCGCCAGCAGCTACTCGGCAGGGGCTCAGCCCCAGCATTTT.